The 18 T cell receptor beta chains below come from one sample, sequenced in a study of shared clonotypes between healthy human individuals. Measured with immunoSEQ multiplex PCR; TCRdb has only the in-frame clones, and not every one. Of 950,000 to 1,200,000 clones detected, approximately 80% appear once; the ten largest clones hold more than 0.85%. Sequencing used memory CD4+ T cells from PBMCs. As for subset: CD45RA-negative fraction. The source is a young man in good health. Some clones in this sample may be carry-over from other donors' samples.

Notes on this clone: This same CDR3 is encoded by further DNA sequences in the sample. The V gene is TRBV7-2, the J gene TRBJ2-3; 7 bases map to TRBD1. Germline-derived CDR1 and CDR2 are SGHTA and FQGNSA. The CDR3 spans 13 residues. Trimming cost V 1 base and J 6 bases; bases outside gene matches: 1. The CDR3 loop reads CASSLEGADTQYF. CDR3 DNA: TGTGCCAGCAGCTTAGAGGGGGCGGATACGCAGTATTTT.

The chain is built from TRBV5-1 and TRBJ1-5, with D hard to call. V shed 4 bases and J shed 4 bases, with 9 bases lying between them. CDR1 SGHRS and CDR2 YFSETQ come from the germline V gene. The CDR3 is 13 residues long. The DNA for the CDR3 is TGCGCCAGCAGCCCTGGAGAAAATCAGCCCCAGCATTTT. It encodes CASSPGENQPQHF.

This sequence joins TRBV7-9 and TRBJ2-7; D ambiguous. The germline gives CDR1 SEHNR, CDR2 FQNEAQ (reference sequence). This CDR3 comprises 14 residues. Between the trimmed V and J ends, which lost 1 base and 2 bases, there was a span of 9 bases. DNA of the CDR3: TGTGCCAGCAGCTTAGGGGGATCAGCCTACGAGCAGTACTTC. As protein: CASSLGGSAYEQYF.

The chain couples TRBV9 to TRBJ2-2, with 8 positions matching TRBD2. CDR3 length: 14 residues. Germline-derived CDR1 and CDR2 are SGDLS and YYNGEE. The CDR3 DNA is TGTGCTACCGGGAGGGGTGATGACACCGGGGAGCTGTTTTTT. It encodes CATGRGDDTGELFF. The variable domain in full, completed from reference TRBV9 and TRBJ2-2, reads DSGVTQTPKHLITATGQRVTLRCSPRSGDLSVYWYQQSLDQGLQFLIQYYNGEERAKGNILERFSAQQFPDLHSELNLSSLELGDSALYFCATGRGDDTGELFFGEGSRLTVL.

In the case of this clone: This specimen includes other DNA sequences encoding the same CDR3. The chain has TRBV28 and TRBJ1-2; D perhaps matches TRBD1 (6 bases). V lost 2 bases to trimming and J lost 7 bases, with 17 bases between them. The CDR3 is made up of 15 amino acids. Germline V gives CDR1 MDHEN, CDR2 SYDVKM. This CDR3 reads CASSLNQGRLGGYTF. The CDR3 DNA follows: TGTGCCAGCAGTTTAAACCAGGGGCGTCTTGGTGGCTACACCTTC.

The rearrangement joins TRBV7-3 to TRBJ2-2, with a possible D match to TRBD2 (6 bases). Germline assignment: CDR1 SGHTA and CDR2 FQGTGA. This CDR3 contains 18 residues. Trimming took 3 bases from V and 3 from J, leaving 20 bases between them. CDR3 in DNA: TGTGCCAGCAGCTTTTACCCCGCCCATATAGCGGACACCGGGGAGCTGTTTTTT. As protein: CASSFYPAHIADTGELFF.

This clone was recorded once. The V and J genes are TRBV7-2 and TRBJ1-5; 7 bases agree with TRBD1. The germline CDR1 and CDR2 sequences are SGHTA and FQGNSA. Trimming at V came to 5 bases and at J to 1 base, leaving 14 bases not matched to a gene. This CDR3 spans 18 amino acids. The DNA of the CDR3 is TGTGCCAGCAGCACTCCCCCTGGGACAGTCAACAGCAATCAGCCCCAGCATTTT. Translated: CASSTPPGTVNSNQPQHF. The full variable domain, rest sourced from reference TRBV7-2 and TRBJ1-5, is GAGVSQSPSNKVTEKGKDVELRCDPISGHTALYWYRQSLGQGLEFLIYFQGNSAPDKSGLPSDRFSAERTGGSVSTLTIQRTQQEDSAVYLCASSTPPGTVNSNQPQHFGDGTRLSIL.

The chain combines TRBV4-1 with TRBJ2-1, with D uncertain. V gave up 1 base and J gave up 0 bases, with 10 bases separating them. There are 16 residues in the CDR3. Germline-derived CDR1 and CDR2 are MGHRA and YSYEKL. This chain's CDR3 is CASSQVDLLSYNEQFF. CDR3 in DNA: TGCGCCAGCAGCCAAGTCGACTTACTCTCCTACAATGAGCAGTTCTTC.

CDR3 nucleotide sequence: TGTGCCAGCGGTTCAACCTACGAGCAGTACTTC. It translates to CASGSTYEQYF. V and J are TRBV28 and TRBJ2-7; D gene uncertain. The germline gives CDR1 MDHEN, CDR2 SYDVKM. The CDR3 totals 11 residues. V was pared by 8 bases and J by 2 bases, with 7 bases between.

V gene TRBV18 combines with J gene TRBJ1-2; 8 bases align to TRBD1. V lost 6 bases to trimming and J lost 4 bases; unmatched junction nucleotides: 10. Germline CDR1 and CDR2: KGHSH and LQKENI. The CDR3 runs to 15 residues. CDR3 in DNA: TGTGCCAGCTCTCAAGACCGGACAGGGACCTATGGCTACACCTTC. Translation gives CASSQDRTGTYGYTF.

This chain joins TRBV28 and TRBJ1-1; D is unresolved. Germline assignment: CDR1 MDHEN and CDR2 SYDVKM. Trimming removed 3 bases from V and 10 bases from J, with 15 bases in between. There are 13 residues in the CDR3. CDR3 bases: TGTGCCAGCAGTTTCGGATCCCTATCTGTAGCTTTCTTT. Translation: CASSFGSLSVAFF.

V usage is TRBV5-1 and J usage is TRBJ2-2; 7 bases align to TRBD1. CDR1 is SGHRS and CDR2 is YFSETQ in the germline V gene. The trim removed 8 bases at V and 4 bases at J, leaving 5 bases unmatched. The CDR3 sequence is 13 residues long. The CDR3 region is CASVQGVTGELFF. CDR3 DNA sequence: TGCGCCAGTGTGCAGGGGGTCACCGGGGAGCTGTTTTTT.

The chain links TRBV5-1 to TRBJ1-4; D gene unclear. Trimming left V 0 bases short and J 0 bases short, with 12 bases between. Germline-derived CDR1 and CDR2 are SGHRS and YFSETQ. The CDR3 is 17 amino acids. In nucleotides, the CDR3 is TGCGCCAGCAGCTTGGCCAAAGGCTGGGCAACTAATGAAAAACTGTTTTTT. It specifies CASSLAKGWATNEKLFF.

About this clone itself: Within the sample, other DNA sequences also encode this same CDR3. The gene calls are TRBV10-1 and TRBJ1-5, with D possibly matching TRBD1 (5 bases). The CDR3 is 14 amino acids. V lost 2 bases, J lost 2 bases, and 7 bases lay in between. Germline CDR1 and CDR2: WNHNN and SYGVQD (reference sequence). CDR3 region: CASSEGTGNQPQHF. For the CDR3, the DNA is TGCGCCAGCAGTGAGGGGACTGGCAATCAGCCCCAGCATTTT.

The chain joins TRBV7-2 to TRBJ2-3, with a weak D call TRBD2 (8 bases). Trimming removed 5 bases at V and 4 bases at J, with 19 bases between. From germline, CDR1 is SGHTA and CDR2 FQGNSA. This CDR3 contains 16 residues. The CDR3 coding sequence is TGTGCCAGCAGCCCAATTGGTAGCGGGACAGCAGATACGCAGTATTTT. This codes for CASSPIGSGTADTQYF.

This chain connects TRBV7-8 to TRBJ1-1, with 9 bases identical to TRBD1. V lost 5 bases to trimming and J lost 4 bases; unmatched junction nucleotides: 8. CDR1 and CDR2 from the germline V gene are SGHVS and FQNEAQ. This CDR3 has 15 residues. DNA of the CDR3: TGTGCCAGCAGCCCCCTCGACAGGGGGACCACTGAAGCTTTCTTT. It yields the protein CASSPLDRGTTEAFF.

The chain links TRBV30 to TRBJ1-1, with no clear D. Trimming took 4 bases from V and 1 from J, leaving 10 bases between them. The length of the CDR3 is 13 residues. Germline loops: CDR1 GTSNPN, CDR2 SVGIG (reference sequence). The CDR3 bases are TGTGCCTGGATGGCAGAGAGGAACACTGAAGCTTTCTTT. Its protein is CAWMAERNTEAFF.

J is TRBJ2-1 and V is TRBV14; the D gene is possibly TRBD1 (6 bases). Between the trimmed V and J ends, which lost 3 bases and 2 bases, there was a span of 11 bases. Looked up from germline, CDR1 is SGHDN and CDR2 is FVKESK. The CDR3 runs to 15 residues. In DNA, the CDR3 is TGTGCCAGCAGCCACCCGGGACAAACCTACAATGAGCAGTTCTTC. Encoded protein: CASSHPGQTYNEQFF.